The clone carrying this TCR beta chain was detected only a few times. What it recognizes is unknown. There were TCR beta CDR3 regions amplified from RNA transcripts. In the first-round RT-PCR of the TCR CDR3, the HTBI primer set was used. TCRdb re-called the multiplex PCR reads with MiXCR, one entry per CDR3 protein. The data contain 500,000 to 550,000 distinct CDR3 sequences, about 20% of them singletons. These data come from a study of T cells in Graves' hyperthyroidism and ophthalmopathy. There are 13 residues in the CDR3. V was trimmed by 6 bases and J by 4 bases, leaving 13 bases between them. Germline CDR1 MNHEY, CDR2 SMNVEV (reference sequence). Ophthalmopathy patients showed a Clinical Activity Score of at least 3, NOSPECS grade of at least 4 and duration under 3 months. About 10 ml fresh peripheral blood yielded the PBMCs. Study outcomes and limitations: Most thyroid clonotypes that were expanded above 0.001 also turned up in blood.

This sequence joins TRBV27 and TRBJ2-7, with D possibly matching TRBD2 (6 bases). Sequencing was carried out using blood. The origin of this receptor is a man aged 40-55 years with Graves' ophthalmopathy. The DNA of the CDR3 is TGTGCCAGCAGGGCCCTGGGGGGTTACGAGCAGTACTTC. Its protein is CASRALGGYEQYF.